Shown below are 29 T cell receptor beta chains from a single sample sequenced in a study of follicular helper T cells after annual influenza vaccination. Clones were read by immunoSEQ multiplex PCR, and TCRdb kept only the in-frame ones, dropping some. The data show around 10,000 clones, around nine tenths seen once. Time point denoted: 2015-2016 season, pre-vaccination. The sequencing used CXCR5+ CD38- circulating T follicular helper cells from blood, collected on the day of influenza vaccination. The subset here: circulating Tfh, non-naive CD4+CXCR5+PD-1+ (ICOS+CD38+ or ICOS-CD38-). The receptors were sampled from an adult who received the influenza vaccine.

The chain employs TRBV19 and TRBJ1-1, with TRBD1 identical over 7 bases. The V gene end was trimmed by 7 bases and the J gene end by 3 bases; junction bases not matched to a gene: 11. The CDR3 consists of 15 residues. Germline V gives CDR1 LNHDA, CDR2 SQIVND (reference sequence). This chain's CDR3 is CASNKGDRHHTEAFF. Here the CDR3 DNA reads TGTGCCAGTAACAAAGGGGACAGACACCACACTGAAGCTTTCTTT.

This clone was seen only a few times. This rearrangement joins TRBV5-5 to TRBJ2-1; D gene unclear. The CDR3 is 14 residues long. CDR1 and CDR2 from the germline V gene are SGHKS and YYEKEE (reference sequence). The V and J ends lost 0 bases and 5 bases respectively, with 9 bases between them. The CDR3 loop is CASSLVVQNNEQFF. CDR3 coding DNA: TGTGCCAGCAGCTTGGTGGTACAGAACAATGAGCAGTTCTTC.

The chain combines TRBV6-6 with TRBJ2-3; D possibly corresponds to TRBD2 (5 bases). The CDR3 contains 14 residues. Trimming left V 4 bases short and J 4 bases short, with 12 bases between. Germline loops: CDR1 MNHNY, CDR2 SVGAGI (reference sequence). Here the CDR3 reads CASSFRLPADTQYF. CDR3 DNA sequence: TGTGCCAGCAGTTTCCGACTACCCGCAGATACGCAGTATTTT.

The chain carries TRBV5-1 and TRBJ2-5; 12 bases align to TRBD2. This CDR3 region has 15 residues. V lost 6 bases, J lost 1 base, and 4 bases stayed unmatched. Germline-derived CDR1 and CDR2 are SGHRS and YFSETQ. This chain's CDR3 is CASKRTSGTQETQYF. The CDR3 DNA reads TGCGCCAGCAAAAGGACTAGCGGGACCCAAGAGACCCAGTACTTC.

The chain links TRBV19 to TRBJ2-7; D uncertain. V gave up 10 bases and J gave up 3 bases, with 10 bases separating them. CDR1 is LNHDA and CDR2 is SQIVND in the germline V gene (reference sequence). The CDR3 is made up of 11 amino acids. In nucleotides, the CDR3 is TGTGCCACCCAGGACCGCTACGAGCAGTACTTC. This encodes CATQDRYEQYF.

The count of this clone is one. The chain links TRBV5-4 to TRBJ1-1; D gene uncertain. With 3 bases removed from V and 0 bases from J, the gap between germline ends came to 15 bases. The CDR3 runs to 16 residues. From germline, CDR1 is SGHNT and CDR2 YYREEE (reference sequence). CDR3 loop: CASSWWVDGMNTEAFF. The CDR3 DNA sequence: TGTGCCAGCAGCTGGTGGGTTGATGGCATGAACACTGAAGCTTTCTTT.

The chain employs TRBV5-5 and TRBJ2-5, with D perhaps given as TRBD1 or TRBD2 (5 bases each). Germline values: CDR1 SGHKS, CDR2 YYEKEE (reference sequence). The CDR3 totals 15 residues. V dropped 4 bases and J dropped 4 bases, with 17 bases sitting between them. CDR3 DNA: TGTGCCAGCAGCACCCGGACGGAGAGGGGAGAGACCCAGTACTTC. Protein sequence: CASSTRTERGETQYF. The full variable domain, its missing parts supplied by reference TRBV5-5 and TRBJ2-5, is DAGVTQSPTHLIKTRGQQVTLRCSPISGHKSVSWYQQVLGQGPQFIFQYYEKEERGRGNFPDRFSARQFPNYSSELNVNALLLGDSALYLCASSTRTERGETQYFGPGTRLLVL.

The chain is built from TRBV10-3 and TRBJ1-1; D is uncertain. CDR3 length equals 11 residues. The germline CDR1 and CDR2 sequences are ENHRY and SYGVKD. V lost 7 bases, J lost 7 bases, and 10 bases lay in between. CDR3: CAITTSGEAFF. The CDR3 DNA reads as TGTGCCATCACCACCTCAGGTGAAGCTTTCTTT.

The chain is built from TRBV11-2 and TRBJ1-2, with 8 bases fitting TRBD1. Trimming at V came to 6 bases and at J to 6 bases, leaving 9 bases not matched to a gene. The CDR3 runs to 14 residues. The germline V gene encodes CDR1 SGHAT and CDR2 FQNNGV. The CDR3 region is CASSQTGVRHGYTF. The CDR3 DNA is TGTGCCAGCAGTCAGACAGGGGTCCGACATGGCTACACCTTC.

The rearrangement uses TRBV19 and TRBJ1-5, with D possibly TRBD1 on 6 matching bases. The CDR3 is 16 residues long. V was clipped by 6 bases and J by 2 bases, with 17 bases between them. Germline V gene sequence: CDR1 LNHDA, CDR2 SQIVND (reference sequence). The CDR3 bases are TGTGCCAGTAGACGAAAGACAGGCTCAGGCAATCAGCCCCAGCATTTT. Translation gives CASRRKTGSGNQPQHF.

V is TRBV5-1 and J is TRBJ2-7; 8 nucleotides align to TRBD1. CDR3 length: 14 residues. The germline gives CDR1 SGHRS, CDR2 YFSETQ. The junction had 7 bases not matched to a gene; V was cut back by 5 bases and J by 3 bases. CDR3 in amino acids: CASRLGQVSYEQYF. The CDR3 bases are TGCGCCAGCAGACTGGGACAGGTGAGCTACGAGCAGTACTTC.

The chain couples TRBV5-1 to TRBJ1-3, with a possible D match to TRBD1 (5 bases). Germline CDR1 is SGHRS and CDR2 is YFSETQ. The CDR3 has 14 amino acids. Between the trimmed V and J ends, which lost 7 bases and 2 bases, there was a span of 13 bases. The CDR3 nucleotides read TGCGCCAGCGGGGCCGGTGGAACTGGAAACACCATATATTTT. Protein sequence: CASGAGGTGNTIYF.

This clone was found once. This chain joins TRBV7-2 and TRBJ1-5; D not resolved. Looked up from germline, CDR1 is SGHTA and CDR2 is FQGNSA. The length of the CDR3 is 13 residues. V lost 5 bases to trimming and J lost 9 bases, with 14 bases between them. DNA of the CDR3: TGTGCCAGCAGCCAGACGGGTTCCGGGCCCCAGCATTTT. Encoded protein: CASSQTGSGPQHF.

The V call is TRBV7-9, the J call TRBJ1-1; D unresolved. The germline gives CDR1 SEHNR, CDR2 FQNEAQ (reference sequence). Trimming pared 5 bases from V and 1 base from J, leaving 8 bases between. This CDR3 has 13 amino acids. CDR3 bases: TGTGCCAGCAGCAGTACAACGAACACTGAAGCTTTCTTT. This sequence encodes CASSSTTNTEAFF.

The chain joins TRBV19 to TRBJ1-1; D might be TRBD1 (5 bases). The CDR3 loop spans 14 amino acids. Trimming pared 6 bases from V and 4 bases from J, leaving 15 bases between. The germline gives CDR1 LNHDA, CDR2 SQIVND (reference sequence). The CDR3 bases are TGTGCCAGTAGATCAACGCGACAGTCCACTGAAGCTTTCTTT. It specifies CASRSTRQSTEAFF.

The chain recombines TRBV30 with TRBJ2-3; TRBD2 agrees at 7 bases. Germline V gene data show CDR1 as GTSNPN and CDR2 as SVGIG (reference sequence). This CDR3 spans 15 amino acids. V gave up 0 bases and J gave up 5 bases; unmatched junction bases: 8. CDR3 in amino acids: CAWSVLGGFEDTQYF. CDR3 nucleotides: TGTGCCTGGAGTGTATTGGGGGGGTTTGAAGATACGCAGTATTTT. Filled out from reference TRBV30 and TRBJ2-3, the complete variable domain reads SQTIHQWPATLVQPVGSPLSLECTVEGTSNPNLYWYRQAAGRGLQLLFYSVGIGQISSEVPQNLSASRPQDRQFILSSKKLLLSDSGFYLCAWSVLGGFEDTQYFGPGTRLTVL.

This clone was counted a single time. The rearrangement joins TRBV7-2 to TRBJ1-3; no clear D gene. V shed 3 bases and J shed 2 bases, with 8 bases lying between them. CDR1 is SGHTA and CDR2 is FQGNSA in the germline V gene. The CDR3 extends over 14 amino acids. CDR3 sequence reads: CASSFAGPGNTIYF. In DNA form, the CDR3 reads TGTGCCAGCAGCTTCGCGGGTCCTGGAAACACCATATATTTT.

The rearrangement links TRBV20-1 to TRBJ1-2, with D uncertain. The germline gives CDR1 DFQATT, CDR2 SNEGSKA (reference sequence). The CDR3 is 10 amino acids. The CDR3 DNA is TGCAGCTCCACGGACCATGGCTACACCTTC. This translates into CSSTDHGYTF.

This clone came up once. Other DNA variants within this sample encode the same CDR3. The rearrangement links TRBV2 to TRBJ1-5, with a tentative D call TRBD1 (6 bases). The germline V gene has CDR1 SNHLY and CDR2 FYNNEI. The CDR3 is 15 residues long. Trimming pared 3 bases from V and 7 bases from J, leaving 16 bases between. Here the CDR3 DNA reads TGTGCCAGCAGTGAGGGGGGGGCTGGGGGGCAGCCCCAGCATTTT. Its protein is CASSEGGAGGQPQHF.

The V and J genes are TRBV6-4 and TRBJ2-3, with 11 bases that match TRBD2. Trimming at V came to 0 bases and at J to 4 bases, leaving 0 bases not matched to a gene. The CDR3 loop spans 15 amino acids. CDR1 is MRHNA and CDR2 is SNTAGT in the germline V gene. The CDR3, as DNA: TGTGCCAGCAGTGACTCTAGCGGGGGGGCAGATACGCAGTATTTT. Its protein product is CASSDSSGGADTQYF.

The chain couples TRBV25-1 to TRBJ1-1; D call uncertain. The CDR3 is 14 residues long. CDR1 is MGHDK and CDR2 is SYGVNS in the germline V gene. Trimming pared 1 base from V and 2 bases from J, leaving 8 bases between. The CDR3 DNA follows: TGTGCCAGCAGTGAATCTTTGGGAAACACTGAAGCTTTCTTT. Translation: CASSESLGNTEAFF.

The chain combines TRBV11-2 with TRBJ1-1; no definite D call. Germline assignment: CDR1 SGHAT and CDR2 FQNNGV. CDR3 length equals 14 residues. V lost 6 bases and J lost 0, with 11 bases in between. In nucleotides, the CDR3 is TGTGCCAGCAGTTTGAACCTCATGAACACTGAAGCTTTCTTT. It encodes CASSLNLMNTEAFF.

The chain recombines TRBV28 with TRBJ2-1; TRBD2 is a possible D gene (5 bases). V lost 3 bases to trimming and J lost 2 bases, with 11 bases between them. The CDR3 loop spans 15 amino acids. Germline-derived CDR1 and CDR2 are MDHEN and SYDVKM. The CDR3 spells CASSFIGSTYNEQFF. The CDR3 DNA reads TGTGCCAGCAGTTTTATAGGGAGTACCTACAATGAGCAGTTCTTC.

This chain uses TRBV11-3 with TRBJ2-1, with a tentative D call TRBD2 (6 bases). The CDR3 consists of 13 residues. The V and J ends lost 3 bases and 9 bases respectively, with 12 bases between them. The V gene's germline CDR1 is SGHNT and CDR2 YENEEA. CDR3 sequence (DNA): TGTGCCAGCAGCTTGGGGGGAGGCGGTGAGCAGTTCTTC. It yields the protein CASSLGGGGEQFF.

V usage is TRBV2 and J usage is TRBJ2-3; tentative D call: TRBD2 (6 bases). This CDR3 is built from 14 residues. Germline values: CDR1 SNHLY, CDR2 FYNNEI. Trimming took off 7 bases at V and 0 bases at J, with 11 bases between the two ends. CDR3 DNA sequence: TGTGCCAGCAAGGCGGGGCCGAGCACAGATACGCAGTATTTT. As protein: CASKAGPSTDTQYF. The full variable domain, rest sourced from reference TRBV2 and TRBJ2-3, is EPEVTQTPSHQVTQMGQEVILRCVPISNHLYFYWYRQILGQKVEFLVSFYNNEISEKSEIFDDQFSVERPDGSNFTLKIRSTKLEDSAMYFCASKAGPSTDTQYFGPGTRLTVL.

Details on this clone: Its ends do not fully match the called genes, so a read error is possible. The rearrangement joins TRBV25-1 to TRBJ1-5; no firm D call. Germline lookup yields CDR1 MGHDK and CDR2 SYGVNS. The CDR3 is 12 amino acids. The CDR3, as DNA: TGTGCCGGCAGAGAGGAGATTCAGCCCCAGCATTTT. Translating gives CAGREEIQPQHF.

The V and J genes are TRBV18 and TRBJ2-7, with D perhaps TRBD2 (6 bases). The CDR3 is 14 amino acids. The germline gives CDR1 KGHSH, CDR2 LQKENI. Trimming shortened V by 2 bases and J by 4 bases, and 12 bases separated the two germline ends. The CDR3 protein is CASSPGSGRYEQYF. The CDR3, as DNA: TGTGCCAGCTCACCAGGGTCAGGGAGGTACGAGCAGTACTTC.

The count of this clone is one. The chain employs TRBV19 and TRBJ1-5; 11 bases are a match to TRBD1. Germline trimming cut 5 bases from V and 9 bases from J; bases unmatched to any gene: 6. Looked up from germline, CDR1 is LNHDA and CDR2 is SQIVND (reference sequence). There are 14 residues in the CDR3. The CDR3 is CASSLGQGASPQHF. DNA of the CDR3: TGTGCCAGTAGTCTAGGACAGGGGGCCTCGCCCCAGCATTTT.

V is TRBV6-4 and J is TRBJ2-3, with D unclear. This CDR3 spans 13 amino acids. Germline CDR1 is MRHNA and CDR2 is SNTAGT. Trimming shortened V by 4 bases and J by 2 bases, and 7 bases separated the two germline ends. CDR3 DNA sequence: TGTGCCAGCAGTGTCGAGACCACAGATACGCAGTATTTT. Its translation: CASSVETTDTQYF.